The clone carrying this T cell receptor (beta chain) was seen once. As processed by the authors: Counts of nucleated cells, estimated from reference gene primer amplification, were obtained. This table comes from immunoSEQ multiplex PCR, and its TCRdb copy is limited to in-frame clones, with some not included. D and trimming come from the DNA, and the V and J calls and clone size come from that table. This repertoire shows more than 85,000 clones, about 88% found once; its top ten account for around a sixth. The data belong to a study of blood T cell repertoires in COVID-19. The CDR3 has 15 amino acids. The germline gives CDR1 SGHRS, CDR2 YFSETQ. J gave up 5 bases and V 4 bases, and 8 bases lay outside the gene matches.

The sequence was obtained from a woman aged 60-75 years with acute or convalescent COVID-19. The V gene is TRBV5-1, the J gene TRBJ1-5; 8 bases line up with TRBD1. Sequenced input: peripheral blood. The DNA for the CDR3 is TGCGCCAGCAGCCTAACCGGGACAGGAGATCAGCCCCAGCATTTT. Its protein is CASSLTGTGDQPQHF.